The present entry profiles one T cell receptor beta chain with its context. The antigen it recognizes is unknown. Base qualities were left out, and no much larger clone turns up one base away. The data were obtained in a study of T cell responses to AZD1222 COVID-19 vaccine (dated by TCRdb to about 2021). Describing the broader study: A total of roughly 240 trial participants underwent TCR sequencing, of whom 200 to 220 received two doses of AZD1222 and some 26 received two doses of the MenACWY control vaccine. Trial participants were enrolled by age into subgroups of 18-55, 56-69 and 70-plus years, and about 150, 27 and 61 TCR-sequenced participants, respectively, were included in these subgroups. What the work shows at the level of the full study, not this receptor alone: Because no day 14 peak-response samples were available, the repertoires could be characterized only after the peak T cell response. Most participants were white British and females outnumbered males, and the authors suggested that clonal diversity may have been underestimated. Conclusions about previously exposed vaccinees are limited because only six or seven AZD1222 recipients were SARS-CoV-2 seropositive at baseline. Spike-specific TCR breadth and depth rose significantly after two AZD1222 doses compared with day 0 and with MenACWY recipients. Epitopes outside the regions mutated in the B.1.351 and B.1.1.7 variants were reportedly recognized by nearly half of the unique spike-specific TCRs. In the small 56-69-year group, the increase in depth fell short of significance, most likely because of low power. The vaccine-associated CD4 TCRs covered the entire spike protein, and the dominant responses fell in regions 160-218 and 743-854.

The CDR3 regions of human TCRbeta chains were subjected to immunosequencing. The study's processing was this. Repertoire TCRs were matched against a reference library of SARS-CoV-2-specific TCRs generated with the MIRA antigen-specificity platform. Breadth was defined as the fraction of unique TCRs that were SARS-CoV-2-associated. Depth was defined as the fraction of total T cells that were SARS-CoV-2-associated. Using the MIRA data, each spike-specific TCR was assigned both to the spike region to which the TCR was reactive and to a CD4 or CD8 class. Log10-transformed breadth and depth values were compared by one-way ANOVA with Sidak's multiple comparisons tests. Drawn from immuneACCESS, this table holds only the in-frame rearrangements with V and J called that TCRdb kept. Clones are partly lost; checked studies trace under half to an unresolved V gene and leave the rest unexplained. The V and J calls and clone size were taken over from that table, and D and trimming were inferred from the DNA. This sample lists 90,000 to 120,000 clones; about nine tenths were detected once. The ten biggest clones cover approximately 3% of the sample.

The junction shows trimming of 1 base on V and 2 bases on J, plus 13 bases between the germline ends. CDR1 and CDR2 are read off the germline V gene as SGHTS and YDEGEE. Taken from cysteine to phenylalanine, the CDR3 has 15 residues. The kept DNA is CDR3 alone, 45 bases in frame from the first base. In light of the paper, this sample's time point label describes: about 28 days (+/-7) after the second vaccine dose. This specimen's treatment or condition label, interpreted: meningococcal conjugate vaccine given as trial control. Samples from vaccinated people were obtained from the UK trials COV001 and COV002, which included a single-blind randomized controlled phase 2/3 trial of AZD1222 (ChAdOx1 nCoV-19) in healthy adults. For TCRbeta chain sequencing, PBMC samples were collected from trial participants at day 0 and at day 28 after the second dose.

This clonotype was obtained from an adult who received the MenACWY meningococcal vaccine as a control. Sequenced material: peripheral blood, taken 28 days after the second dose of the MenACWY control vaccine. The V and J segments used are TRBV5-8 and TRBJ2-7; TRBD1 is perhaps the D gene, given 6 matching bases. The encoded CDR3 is CASSLWTAGAYEQYF. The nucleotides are TGTGCCAGCAGCTTGTGGACAGCTGGGGCCTACGAGCAGTACTTC.